Listed here is a single T cell receptor (beta chain). This sample was taken from a study of blood T cell repertoires in COVID-19. Study-wide background: The United States, Italy and Spain supplied acute and convalescent COVID-19 samples. T cells, B-cell-depleted T cells, or PBMCs supplied cDNA or gDNA.

The germline gives CDR1 SGHVS, CDR2 FQNEAQ. CDR3 size: 14 residues. Between the trimmed V and J ends, which lost 1 base and 6 bases, there was a span of 12 bases. Study processing details: Estimated nucleated cell counts came from reference gene primer amplification. Repertoires were generated with immunoSEQ multiplex PCR, while TCRdb's copy carries only in-frame clones and drops some. The D gene and trimming were derived from the DNA, and the V and J assignments and clone size from that table. The table has 150,000 or so clones, around nine tenths seen once. This sequence joins TRBV7-8 and TRBJ1-1; D ambiguous. The sequenced sample was peripheral blood. The receptor was derived from a human donor in a cohort sampled during active COVID-19. CDR3 in DNA: TGTGCCAGCAGCTTAGTCGCGGGTTCGTCTGAAGCTTTCTTT. It specifies CASSLVAGSSEAFF.